This T cell receptor (beta chain) stems from a study of T-cell reconstitution after alpha-beta-depleted transplantation in children. The CDR3 consists of 15 residues. After removal of 4 bases from V and 2 bases from J, the junction contained 10 bases not matched to a gene. Looked up from germline, CDR1 is DFQATT and CDR2 is SNEGSKA (reference sequence). Molecular barcoding with unique molecular identifiers was used for the TCRbeta library. One entry per CDR3 protein results from TCRdb running MiXCR on the PCR reads. The sample lists a few hundred thousand distinct CDR3 sequences; about a tenth were seen once.

The TCR was taken from a human donor who donated a stem cell graft to a child with acute myeloid leukemia. The source material was PBMCs from the stem cell graft donor, sampled from the stem cell graft. V gene TRBV20-1 combines with J gene TRBJ2-5; 7 nucleotides line up with TRBD1. The CDR3 DNA reads as TGCAGTGCTATCCCAGGGGGTCTGGCACAAGAGACCCAGTACTTC. It yields the protein CSAIPGGLAQETQYF.